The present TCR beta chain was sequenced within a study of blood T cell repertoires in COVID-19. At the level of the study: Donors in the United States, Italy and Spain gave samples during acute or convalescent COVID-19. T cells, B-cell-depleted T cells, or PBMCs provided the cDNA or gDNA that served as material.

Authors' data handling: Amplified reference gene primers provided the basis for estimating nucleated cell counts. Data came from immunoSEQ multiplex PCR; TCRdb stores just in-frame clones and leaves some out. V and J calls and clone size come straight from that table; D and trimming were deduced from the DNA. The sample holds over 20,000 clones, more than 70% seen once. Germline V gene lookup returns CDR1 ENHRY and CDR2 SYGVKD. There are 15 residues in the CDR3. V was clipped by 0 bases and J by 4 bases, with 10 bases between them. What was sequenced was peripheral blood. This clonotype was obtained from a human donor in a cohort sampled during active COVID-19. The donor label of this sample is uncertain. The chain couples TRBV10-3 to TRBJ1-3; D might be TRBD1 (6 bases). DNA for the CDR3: TGTGCCATCAGTGAGTCTCCGACAGGAGGAAACACCATATATTTT. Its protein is CAISESPTGGNTIYF.